The entry that follows covers one TCR beta chain sequence. The data originate from a study of blood T cell repertoires in COVID-19. TCRdb keeps only in-frame clones here, not all; method: immunoSEQ multiplex PCR. The table shows around 310,000 clones, with 89% occurring only once. CDR1 is SGHRS, CDR2 YFSETQ, per germline. The CDR3 runs to 13 residues. V lost 1 base and J 4 bases, leaving 9 bases between the germline ends. The sequence was obtained from a woman aged 40 to 50 who had recovered from COVID-19. This chain links TRBV5-1 with TRBJ2-7; maybe TRBD2 (5 bases). Sequenced: PBMCs or T cells enriched from blood (not recorded which). The CDR3 protein is CASSLIASYEQYF. The DNA of the CDR3 is TGCGCCAGCAGCTTGATAGCGTCTTACGAGCAGTACTTC.